Below, 17 T cell receptor beta chains from the same sample are listed, as sequenced in a study of blood T cell repertoires in COVID-19. Clones were sequenced by immunoSEQ multiplex PCR, and TCRdb holds only the in-frame ones, with some missing. The table lists 110,000 or so clones, 85% of them singletons. The specimen sequenced was peripheral blood. The receptors here all came from a middle-aged man with acute or convalescent COVID-19.

The sample holds one count of this clone. This chain connects TRBV6-1 to TRBJ1-2; D not resolved. Germline V CDR1 and CDR2: MNHNS, SASEGT. The CDR3 loop spans 14 amino acids. With 0 bases removed from V and 5 bases from J, the gap between germline ends came to 10 bases. The CDR3 DNA is TGTGCCAGCAGTGAAGCGCTCAACATTTATGGCTACACCTTC. It is translated as CASSEALNIYGYTF.

Only one count was recorded for this clone. The chain carries TRBV5-1 and TRBJ2-1; 8 nucleotides match TRBD2. The CDR3 length is 15 residues. The germline V gene encodes CDR1 SGHRS and CDR2 YFSETQ. After removal of 1 base from V and 10 bases from J, the junction contained 10 bases not matched to a gene. The DNA of the CDR3 is TGCGCCAGCAGCTTGAGTCGGGAGGGCACGGGAGAGCAGTTCTTC. Translation: CASSLSREGTGEQFF.

J is TRBJ2-2 and V is TRBV29-1; D is unclear. CDR3 length: 16 amino acids. V was pared by 7 bases and J by 2 bases, with 20 bases between. CDR1 SQVTM and CDR2 ANQGSEA come from the germline V gene. Here the CDR3 DNA reads TGCAGCGCCCGATTCCCGCCGACAAGAAACACCGGGGAGCTGTTTTTT. Protein sequence: CSARFPPTRNTGELFF.

This clone was recorded a few times. The J gene is TRBJ2-7, the V gene TRBV5-4; possibly TRBD1 for D (6 bases). Germline V lookup: CDR1 SGHNT, CDR2 YYREEE (reference sequence). This CDR3 is 13 amino acids long. Trimming removed 1 base from V and 1 base from J, with 6 bases in between. CDR3 protein: CASSLTGSYEQYF. The CDR3 nucleotides read TGTGCCAGCAGCTTGACAGGGTCCTACGAGCAGTACTTC.

The chain couples TRBV29-1 to TRBJ2-7, with D perhaps matching TRBD2 (6 bases). The CDR3 extends over 13 amino acids. The ends were cut back, 7 bases at V and 4 bases at J, with 17 bases in the middle. In germline, CDR1 is SQVTM, CDR2 ANQGSEA. The CDR3 sequence: CSAGGRIGYEQYF. DNA of the CDR3: TGCAGCGCCGGGGGACGGATCGGGTACGAGCAGTACTTC.

This clone was observed once. V gene TRBV29-1 combines with J gene TRBJ2-5, with a possible D match to TRBD2 (6 bases). Looked up from germline, CDR1 is SQVTM and CDR2 is ANQGSEA. The CDR3 sequence is 12 residues long. V was shortened by 8 bases and J by 3 bases, with 13 bases between the two germline ends. The CDR3 sequence is CSLRGGEETQYF. The CDR3 DNA is TGCAGCCTTCGCGGAGGGGAAGAGACCCAGTACTTC.

The chain recombines TRBV4-2 with TRBJ2-3; the D is unclear. The CDR3 loop spans 16 amino acids. The V end was cut by 0 bases, the J end by 3 bases, with 13 bases between. CDR1 is LGHNA, CDR2 YNFKEQ, per germline. The CDR3 region has the DNA TGTGCCAGCAGCCAAGATCAGCGACTCGGGACAGATACGCAGTATTTT. This sequence encodes CASSQDQRLGTDTQYF.

This clone was observed a handful of times. The V call is TRBV5-1, the J call TRBJ1-1, with TRBD1 matching 9 bases. The CDR3 is 15 residues long. Germline CDR1 is SGHRS and CDR2 is YFSETQ. V lost 4 bases to trimming and J lost 2 bases; unmatched junction nucleotides: 6. CDR3 loop: CASSVLGQGNTEAFF. The CDR3 DNA follows: TGCGCCAGCAGCGTGCTGGGACAGGGAAACACTGAAGCTTTCTTT.

The chain couples TRBV28 to TRBJ2-7; 9 bases match TRBD1. Germline CDR1 is MDHEN and CDR2 is SYDVKM. This CDR3 comprises 14 residues. J gave up 2 bases and V 6 bases, and 5 bases lay outside the gene matches. In nucleotides, the CDR3 is TGTGCCAGCAGAGGACAGGGGAAAACCTACGAGCAGTACTTC. It is translated as CASRGQGKTYEQYF.

The gene calls are TRBV19 and TRBJ2-1; TRBD2 agrees at 14 bases. The length of the CDR3 is 16 residues. The J segment lost 1 base and the V segment lost 6 bases, leaving 2 bases of the junction unmatched. From germline, CDR1 is LNHDA and CDR2 SQIVND (reference sequence). The CDR3 DNA reads as TGTGCCAGTAGGGGGACTAGCGGGAGATCCTACAATGAGCAGTTCTTC. This gives the protein CASRGTSGRSYNEQFF.

This chain connects TRBV5-1 to TRBJ1-2; 8 nucleotides line up with TRBD1. Trimming took 0 bases from V and 4 from J; bases not matched to a gene: 5. The CDR3 is 15 amino acids. Germline V CDR1 and CDR2: SGHRS, YFSETQ. The CDR3 DNA sequence: TGCGCCAGCAGCTTGGAGCAACAGGGGGGCTATGGCTACACCTTC. It is translated as CASSLEQQGGYGYTF.

The rearrangement links TRBV6-5 to TRBJ1-6; no reliable D call. The CDR3 has 14 amino acids. CDR1 and CDR2 (germline): MNHEY, SVGAGI. Trimming left V 6 bases short and J 6 bases short, with 12 bases between. The CDR3 bases are TGTGCCAGCAGGACCAGGACTACTAATTCACCCCTCCACTTT. The encoded protein is CASRTRTTNSPLHF.

V gene TRBV18 combines with J gene TRBJ2-2; 7 bases line up with TRBD2. After removal of 2 bases from V and 0 bases from J, the junction contained 9 bases not matched to a gene. CDR1 is KGHSH and CDR2 is LQKENI in the germline V gene. The CDR3 covers 18 residues. CDR3 coding DNA: TGTGCCAGCTCACCAGACACTAGCGTTAACGCGAACACCGGGGAGCTGTTTTTT. It codes for CASSPDTSVNANTGELFF.

The rearrangement uses TRBV7-9 and TRBJ1-2, with D tentatively TRBD1 (5 bases). This CDR3 is 15 amino acids long. The germline V and J ends were trimmed by 5 bases and 5 bases, with 18 bases remaining between them. Looked up from germline, CDR1 is SEHNR and CDR2 is FQNEAQ (reference sequence). CDR3 loop: CASSNPGEGRYGYTF. In DNA form, the CDR3 reads TGTGCCAGCAGCAACCCGGGGGAGGGAAGGTATGGCTACACCTTC.

This chain joins TRBV29-1 and TRBJ2-2; the D gene is possibly TRBD2 (6 bases). V shed 4 bases and J shed 4 bases, with 13 bases lying between them. The CDR3 contains 14 residues. Germline loops: CDR1 SQVTM, CDR2 ANQGSEA. DNA of the CDR3: TGCAGCGTTGTCGGGGGTTGGAGCACCGGGGAGCTGTTTTTT. Translating gives CSVVGGWSTGELFF.

The genes are TRBV11-2 and TRBJ2-5, with 9 nucleotides matching TRBD2. This CDR3 is built from 16 residues. V shed 1 base, J shed 4 bases, and the junction held 7 bases outside the gene matches. The V gene's germline CDR1 is SGHAT and CDR2 FQNNGV. The CDR3 region has the DNA TGTGCCAGCAGCTTAGGACCAGCGGGGGGTTTAGAGACCCAGTACTTC. This gives the protein CASSLGPAGGLETQYF.

This clone showed up just once. The chain has TRBV5-6 and TRBJ2-4, with TRBD1 as a possible D gene (6 bases). V was clipped by 4 bases and J by 8 bases, with 16 bases between them. Germline values: CDR1 SGHDT, CDR2 YYEEEE. There are 14 residues in the CDR3. CDR3: CASSTQQGLDIQYF. In DNA, the CDR3 is TGTGCCAGCAGCACCCAACAGGGTCTAGACATTCAGTACTTC.